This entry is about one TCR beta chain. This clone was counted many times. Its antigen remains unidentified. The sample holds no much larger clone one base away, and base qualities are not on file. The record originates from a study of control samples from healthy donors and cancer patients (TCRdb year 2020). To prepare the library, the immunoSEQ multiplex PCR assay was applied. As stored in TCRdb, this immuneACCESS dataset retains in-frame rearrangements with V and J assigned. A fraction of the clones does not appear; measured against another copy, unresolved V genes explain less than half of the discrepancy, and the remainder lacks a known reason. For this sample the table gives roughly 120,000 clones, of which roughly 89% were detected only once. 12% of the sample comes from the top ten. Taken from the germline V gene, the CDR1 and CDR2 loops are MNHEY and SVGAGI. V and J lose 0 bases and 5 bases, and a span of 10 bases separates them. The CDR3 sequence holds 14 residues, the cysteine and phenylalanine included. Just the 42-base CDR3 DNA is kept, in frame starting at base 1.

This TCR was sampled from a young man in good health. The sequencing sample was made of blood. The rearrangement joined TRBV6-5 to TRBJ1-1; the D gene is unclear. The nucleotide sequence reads TGTGCCAGCAGTTACTCAATAGTGGGTACTGAAGCTTTCTTT. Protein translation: CASSYSIVGTEAFF.